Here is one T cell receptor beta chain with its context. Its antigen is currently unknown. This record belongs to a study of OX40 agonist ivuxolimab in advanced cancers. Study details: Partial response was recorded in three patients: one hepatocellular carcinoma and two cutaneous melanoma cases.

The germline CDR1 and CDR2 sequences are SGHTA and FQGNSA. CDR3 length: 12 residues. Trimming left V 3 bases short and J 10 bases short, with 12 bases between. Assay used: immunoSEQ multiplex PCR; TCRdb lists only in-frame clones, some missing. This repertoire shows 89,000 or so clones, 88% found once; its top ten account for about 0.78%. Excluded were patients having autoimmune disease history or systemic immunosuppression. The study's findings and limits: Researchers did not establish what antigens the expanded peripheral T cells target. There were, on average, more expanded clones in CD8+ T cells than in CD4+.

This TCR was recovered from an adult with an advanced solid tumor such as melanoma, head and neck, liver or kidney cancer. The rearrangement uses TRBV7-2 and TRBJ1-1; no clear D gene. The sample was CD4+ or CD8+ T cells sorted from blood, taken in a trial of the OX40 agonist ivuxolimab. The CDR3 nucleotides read TGTGCCAGCAGCTTGGACCCGCGGGGAGCTTTCTTT. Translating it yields CASSLDPRGAFF.